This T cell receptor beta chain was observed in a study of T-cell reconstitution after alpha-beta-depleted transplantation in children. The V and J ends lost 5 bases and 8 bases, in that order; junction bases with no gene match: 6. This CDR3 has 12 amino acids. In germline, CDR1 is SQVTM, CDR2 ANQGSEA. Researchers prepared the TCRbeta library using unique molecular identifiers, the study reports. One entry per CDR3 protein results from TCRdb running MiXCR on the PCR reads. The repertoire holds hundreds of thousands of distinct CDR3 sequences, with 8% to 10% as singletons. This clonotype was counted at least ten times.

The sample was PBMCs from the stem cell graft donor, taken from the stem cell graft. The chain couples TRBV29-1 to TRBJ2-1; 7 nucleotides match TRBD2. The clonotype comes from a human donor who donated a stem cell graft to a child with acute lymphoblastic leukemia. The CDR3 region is CSVFGAGHEQFF. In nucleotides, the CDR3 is TGCAGCGTTTTCGGAGCGGGACATGAGCAGTTCTTC.